The 22 T cell receptor beta chains below were found in one sample sequenced in a study of metastatic and nonmetastatic thyroid tumors. Thyroid surgery had not been preceded by any treatment in any patient. TCRdb redid the clone calls on the PCR reads using MiXCR. This table holds about 45,000 clones, less than 4.5% found once. Specimen: blood. The receptors come from a female donor with papillary thyroid cancer or a benign thyroid nodule (not recorded which). Some clones in this sample may be carry-over from other donors' samples.

This clone has a count of ten or more. J is TRBJ2-7 and V is TRBV2; D might be TRBD1 (5 bases). From germline, CDR1 is SNHLY and CDR2 FYNNEI. CDR3 length equals 13 residues. The V gene lost 1 base and the J gene lost 4 bases, with 8 bases spanning the gap. The DNA for the CDR3 is TGTGCCAGCAGTGAAGACAGGCGATACGAGCAGTACTTC. Translating gives CASSEDRRYEQYF.

A few counts support this clone. The J gene is TRBJ1-2, the V gene TRBV5-4; D call uncertain. V was cut by 1 base and J by 3 bases, with 10 bases left in between. This CDR3 comprises 14 residues. The germline V gene encodes CDR1 SGHNT and CDR2 YYREEE (reference sequence). CDR3 amino acids: CASSLSAEDYGYTF. CDR3 coding DNA: TGTGCCAGCAGCTTGTCTGCAGAAGACTATGGCTACACCTTC.

A few counts support this clone. V gene TRBV6-1 combines with J gene TRBJ2-7, with 9 nucleotides matching TRBD2. Per the germline V gene, CDR1 is MNHNS and CDR2 is SASEGT. This CDR3 is 13 amino acids long. V dropped 7 bases and J dropped 6; count of bases not matched to a gene: 7. DNA of the CDR3: TGTGCCAGCAAGGGGACTAGCTGGGCCGAGCAGTACTTC. It codes for CASKGTSWAEQYF.

The chain recombines TRBV12-3 or TRBV12-4 with TRBJ2-7; no clear D. V lost 1 base, J lost 1 base, and 2 bases lay in between. This CDR3 region has 12 residues. CDR3 DNA: TGTGCCAGCAGTTTAGATTCCTACGAGCAGTACTTC. Translation gives CASSLDSYEQYF.

As concerns this clone: A much bigger clone sits one base away, suggesting this may be a read error. In DNA form, the CDR3 reads TGTGCCAGCAGTGAACCCGGGGCAGGTACCGGGGAGCTGTTTTTT. This gives the protein CASSEPGAGTGELFF. The chain couples TRBV25-1 to TRBJ2-2, with D perhaps being TRBD1 or TRBD2 (5 bases each). CDR1 is MGHDK, CDR2 SYGVNS, per germline. The CDR3 extends over 15 amino acids. V shed 2 bases and J shed 5 bases, with 12 bases lying between them.

This clone appeared many times. Other nucleotide sequences in the sample specify the same CDR3. The V and J genes are TRBV12-3 or TRBV12-4 and TRBJ1-5; 7 bases are shared with TRBD1. The V gene end was trimmed by 5 bases and the J gene end by 0 bases; junction bases not matched to a gene: 1. CDR3 length: 14 amino acids. The CDR3 sequence is CASSRTGSNQPQHF. CDR3 nucleotide sequence: TGTGCCAGCAGTCGGACAGGTAGCAATCAGCCCCAGCATTTT.

This clone was seen ten or more times. This sequence joins TRBV5-1 and TRBJ2-4; D is possibly TRBD2 (5 bases). Germline CDR1 SGHRS, CDR2 YFSETQ. Trimming shortened V by 4 bases and J by 7 bases, and 12 bases separated the two germline ends. The CDR3 spans 13 residues. CDR3 sequence: CASSPEVVNIQYF. CDR3 nucleotide sequence: TGCGCCAGCAGCCCGGAGGTTGTGAACATTCAGTACTTC. The variable domain in full, with the rest retrieved from reference TRBV5-1 and TRBJ2-4, is KAGVTQTPRYLIKTRGQQVTLSCSPISGHRSVSWYQQTPGQGLQFLFEYFSETQRNKGNFPGRFSGRQFSNSRSEMNVSTLELGDSALYLCASSPEVVNIQYFGAGTRLSVL.

This clone showed up many times. The chain couples TRBV7-8 to TRBJ1-1; no reliable D call. Germline CDR1 SGHVS, CDR2 FQNEAQ. The CDR3 is 14 residues long. V was trimmed by 4 bases and J by 1 base, leaving 10 bases between them. The CDR3 reads CASSSLFGNTEAFF. The CDR3 DNA is TGTGCCAGCAGCTCCCTTTTTGGGAACACTGAAGCTTTCTTT.

This clone was counted many times. The chain couples TRBV20-1 to TRBJ1-1; D call uncertain. V was pared by 4 bases and J by 6 bases, with 18 bases between. From germline, CDR1 is DFQATT and CDR2 SNEGSKA (reference sequence). The CDR3 spans 14 residues. CDR3 DNA: TGCAGTGCTATCTATCCCGGGCCCCTCGCTGAAGCTTTCTTT. It yields the protein CSAIYPGPLAEAFF.

This clone appeared many times. This chain links TRBV27 with TRBJ1-4, with D hard to call. The CDR3 is 16 amino acids. The germline V and J ends were trimmed by 0 bases and 4 bases, with 12 bases remaining between them. The germline V gene has CDR1 MNHEY and CDR2 SMNVEV (reference sequence). The CDR3 bases are TGTGCCAGCAGTTTATCGATCTCGACGGTTAATGAAAAACTGTTTTTT. Protein: CASSLSISTVNEKLFF.

In this sample, this clone turned up many times. This sequence joins TRBV7-9 and TRBJ2-1, with 10 bases matching TRBD2. This CDR3 contains 13 residues. With V trimmed by 5 bases and J by 14 bases, 9 bases remained unmatched. CDR1 is SEHNR and CDR2 is FQNEAQ in the germline V gene (reference sequence). The DNA of the CDR3 is TGTGCCAGCAGCCTATCAGGGACTAGCGAGAAGTTCTTC. Protein product: CASSLSGTSEKFF.

There are many counts of this clone. The CDR3 spells CASSVLGIYEQYF. Written as DNA, the CDR3 is TGTGCCAGCAGTGTTCTGGGCATCTACGAGCAGTACTTC. This chain joins TRBV2 and TRBJ2-7; D not certain. This CDR3 is built from 13 residues. Trimming stripped 4 bases from V and 3 bases from J, with 10 bases between. Germline-derived CDR1 and CDR2 are SNHLY and FYNNEI.

This clone was detected ten times or more. V and J are TRBV24-1 and TRBJ1-5; D is undetermined. The CDR3 covers 12 residues. Per germline, CDR1 KGHDR and CDR2 SFDVKD. Trimming stripped 3 bases from V and 8 bases from J, with 7 bases between. The DNA of the CDR3 is TGTGCCACCAGTGATGGTGAAAAGCCCCAGCATTTT. Translating it yields CATSDGEKPQHF.

The table lists this clone with many counts. The rearrangement uses TRBV24-1 and TRBJ2-3; D possibly uses TRBD1 or TRBD2 (7 bases each). This CDR3 is 17 amino acids long. The V gene lost 4 bases and the J gene lost 2 bases, with 18 bases spanning the gap. Germline CDR1 and CDR2: KGHDR and SFDVKD. CDR3 DNA sequence: TGTGCCACCAGTGACCCCTCAGGGGGAGGGTACACAGATACGCAGTATTTT. Its translation: CATSDPSGGGYTDTQYF.

This clone has at least ten counts. A much larger clone is a single base away; this may be a read error. The chain recombines TRBV7-8 with TRBJ2-3, with D perhaps matching TRBD1 (5 bases). The J call could be wrong; TRBJ1-5 is a better fit for the DNA end. The germline V gene has CDR1 SGHVS and CDR2 FQNEAQ. The length of the CDR3 is 16 residues. This CDR3 is CASSLVGGTSTDTQHF. The DNA of the CDR3 is TGTGCCAGCAGCTTAGTTGGCGGGACTAGCACAGATACGCAGCATTTT.

This clone was picked up a small number of times. The chain combines TRBV7-8 with TRBJ1-2, with D maybe TRBD1 (5 bases). Germline CDR1 reads SGHVS; CDR2 reads FQNEAQ. The V end lost 5 bases, the J end lost 8 bases, and 21 bases lay between the germline ends. This CDR3 has 15 residues. As DNA, the CDR3 is TGTGCCAGCAGCCCTGGGGCGGAGGCAATAGGAGGCTACACCTTC. It yields the protein CASSPGAEAIGGYTF.

This clone has at least ten counts. The chain links TRBV7-8 to TRBJ1-3; 7 bases align to TRBD1. This CDR3 is built from 15 residues. The germline gives CDR1 SGHVS, CDR2 FQNEAQ. Losses at the gene ends were 5 bases for V and 4 bases for J; bases not matched to a gene: 8. The CDR3 DNA follows: TGTGCCAGCAGCGTCTGGACAGGCCCCGGAAACACCATATATTTT. Protein sequence: CASSVWTGPGNTIYF.

This clone was recorded a few times. This chain joins TRBV12-3 or TRBV12-4 and TRBJ2-1; tentatively, D is TRBD1 (6 bases). The CDR3 runs 13 residues. Deletions cut 2 bases from V and 9 bases from J, with 11 bases between. The CDR3 sequence: CASSLRTVSEQFF. CDR3 nucleotide sequence: TGTGCCAGCAGTTTAAGGACAGTTAGTGAGCAGTTCTTC.

This clone was seen repeatedly, ten times or more. V usage is TRBV5-6 and J usage is TRBJ2-3; D might be TRBD2 (5 bases). This CDR3 comprises 15 residues. The germline CDR1 and CDR2 sequences are SGHDT and YYEEEE. The V end was cut by 4 bases, the J end by 2 bases, with 14 bases between. This CDR3 reads CASSRTEEFTDTQYF. The CDR3 nucleotides read TGTGCCAGCAGCAGGACTGAAGAATTCACAGATACGCAGTATTTT.

Many counts were recorded for this clone. The V and J genes are TRBV10-1 and TRBJ2-1, with TRBD2 identical over 10 bases. After removal of 3 bases from V and 6 bases from J, the junction contained 8 bases not matched to a gene. The CDR3 length is 16 residues. Germline V lookup: CDR1 WNHNN, CDR2 SYGVQD (reference sequence). This CDR3 is CASSDPLAGVGNEQFF. The CDR3, as DNA: TGCGCCAGCAGTGACCCTCTAGCGGGAGTAGGCAATGAGCAGTTCTTC.

The chain combines TRBV6-1 with TRBJ2-1, with TRBD2 matching 12 bases. Germline V gene lookup returns CDR1 MNHNS and CDR2 SASEGT. The CDR3 is 15 amino acids. The junction had 0 bases not matched to a gene; V was cut back by 2 bases and J by 4 bases. DNA of the CDR3: TGTGCCAGCAGTGAACTAGCGGGGGGGTACAATGAGCAGTTCTTC. Translation: CASSELAGGYNEQFF.

The table lists this clone with many counts. V usage is TRBV2 and J usage is TRBJ1-3; D unclear. CDR3 length: 14 residues. CDR1 and CDR2 from the germline V gene are SNHLY and FYNNEI. Trimming left V 7 bases short and J 1 base short, with 11 bases between. As DNA, the CDR3 is TGTGCCAGCAACCAGGACGGGTCTGGAAACACCATATATTTT. It codes for CASNQDGSGNTIYF.